The 31 T cell receptor beta chains given below trace back to one sample, sequenced in a study of blood T cell repertoires in COVID-19. The assay was immunoSEQ multiplex PCR, and TCRdb's table has in-frame clones only and misses some. This sample yields about 200,000 clones, of which 86% are seen a single time; about 2.2% belongs to the top ten. Sample: peripheral blood. The receptor set was obtained from a woman between 45 and 65 years old with acute or convalescent COVID-19.

This clone was observed once. This chain connects TRBV7-2 to TRBJ2-5, with 8 bases that match TRBD2. The CDR3 loop spans 14 amino acids. Germline loops: CDR1 SGHTA, CDR2 FQGNSA. V lost 3 bases to trimming and J lost 3 bases; unmatched junction nucleotides: 3. This CDR3 is CASSFDSGKETQYF. Here the CDR3 DNA reads TGTGCCAGCAGCTTCGATAGCGGGAAAGAGACCCAGTACTTC.

The V call is TRBV7-2, the J call TRBJ2-3; 12 bases line up with TRBD2. Per the germline V gene, CDR1 is SGHTA and CDR2 is FQGNSA. The V gene end was trimmed by 4 bases and the J gene end by 3 bases; junction bases not matched to a gene: 5. The CDR3 is 16 residues long. In nucleotides, the CDR3 is TGTGCCAGCAGCTCCCGGACTAGCGGGGTTACAGATACGCAGTATTTT. Protein product: CASSSRTSGVTDTQYF. The complete variable domain, with remaining parts taken from reference TRBV7-2 and TRBJ2-3, reads GAGVSQSPSNKVTEKGKDVELRCDPISGHTALYWYRQSLGQGLEFLIYFQGNSAPDKSGLPSDRFSAERTGGSVSTLTIQRTQQEDSAVYLCASSSRTSGVTDTQYFGPGTRLTVL.

This chain joins TRBV5-1 and TRBJ2-7; 7 nucleotides agree with TRBD1. This CDR3 is 15 amino acids long. Trimming removed 0 bases from V and 3 bases from J; junction bases left unmatched: 6. In germline, CDR1 is SGHRS, CDR2 YFSETQ. The CDR3 here is CASSLAGTEYYEQYF. The CDR3 DNA reads as TGCGCCAGCAGCTTGGCCGGGACAGAGTACTACGAGCAGTACTTC. Supplemented by reference TRBV5-1 and TRBJ2-7, the full variable domain reads KAGVTQTPRYLIKTRGQQVTLSCSPISGHRSVSWYQQTPGQGLQFLFEYFSETQRNKGNFPGRFSGRQFSNSRSEMNVSTLELGDSALYLCASSLAGTEYYEQYFGPGTRLTVT.

The gene calls are TRBV19 and TRBJ2-1; 9 positions agree with TRBD2. Germline trimming cut 3 bases from V and 9 bases from J; bases unmatched to any gene: 6. CDR1 LNHDA and CDR2 SQIVND come from the germline V gene (reference sequence). This CDR3 is built from 14 residues. The CDR3: CASSMPGLAVEQFF. CDR3 DNA: TGTGCCAGTAGTATGCCGGGACTAGCAGTTGAGCAGTTCTTC.

The J gene is TRBJ1-2, the V gene TRBV28; TRBD1 matches at 10 bases. Germline trimming cut 5 bases from V and 3 bases from J; bases unmatched to any gene: 3. This CDR3 contains 14 residues. The germline V gene has CDR1 MDHEN and CDR2 SYDVKM. The CDR3 loop reads CASSHGQGDYGYTF. The CDR3 DNA follows: TGTGCCAGCAGTCACGGACAGGGGGACTATGGCTACACCTTC.

V is TRBV9 and J is TRBJ2-3; D is possibly TRBD2 (5 bases). Germline lookup yields CDR1 SGDLS and CDR2 YYNGEE. The length of the CDR3 is 16 residues. With 5 bases removed from V and 4 bases from J, the gap between germline ends came to 20 bases. This CDR3 reads CASSDANGVRPDTQYF. For the CDR3, the DNA is TGTGCCAGCAGTGACGCTAACGGGGTTCGTCCAGATACGCAGTATTTT. Full variable domain (remainder filled in from reference TRBV9 and TRBJ2-3): DSGVTQTPKHLITATGQRVTLRCSPRSGDLSVYWYQQSLDQGLQFLIQYYNGEERAKGNILERFSAQQFPDLHSELNLSSLELGDSALYFCASSDANGVRPDTQYFGPGTRLTVL.

V is TRBV6-2 or TRBV6-3 and J is TRBJ2-2, with D tentatively TRBD1 (5 bases). Per germline, CDR1 MNHEY and CDR2 SVGEGT. The CDR3 runs to 19 residues. Between the trimmed V and J ends, which lost 0 bases and 3 bases, there was a span of 20 bases. CDR3 DNA: TGTGCCAGCAGTTACTCACTGGACATACGGGTGGTGCACACCGGGGAGCTGTTTTTT. Protein sequence: CASSYSLDIRVVHTGELFF.

V usage is TRBV19 and J usage is TRBJ2-1; the match to TRBD2 covers 14 bases. CDR3 length: 16 residues. The germline V gene encodes CDR1 LNHDA and CDR2 SQIVND (reference sequence). J gave up 6 bases and V 2 bases, and 3 bases lay outside the gene matches. CDR3 protein: CASSIYGTSGGNEQFF. In DNA form, the CDR3 reads TGTGCCAGTAGTATATACGGGACTAGCGGGGGCAATGAGCAGTTCTTC.

This chain uses TRBV5-3 with TRBJ1-3, with 9 bases that match TRBD1. TRBV5-3 is noted as an ORF with a role that remains uncertain. CDR3 length: 17 amino acids. V lost 5 bases, J lost 5 bases, and 14 bases stayed unmatched. As DNA, the CDR3 is TGTGCCAGAAGAAATTCCAGGGGACAGGGTGGTCGAAACACCATATATTTT. This codes for CARRNSRGQGGRNTIYF.

CDR3 residues: CASSQEAGQGNSPLHF. DNA for the CDR3: TGTGCCAGCAGCCAAGAGGCGGGACAGGGGAATTCACCCCTCCACTTT. The J gene is TRBJ1-6, the V gene TRBV4-2; 10 nucleotides align to TRBD1. Per the germline V gene, CDR1 is LGHNA and CDR2 is YNFKEQ. V was clipped by 0 bases and J by 7 bases; unmatched bases: 3. CDR3 size: 16 residues.

The rearrangement links TRBV18 to TRBJ1-1; 9 nucleotides match TRBD1. This CDR3 is 17 amino acids long. The trim removed 0 bases at V and 2 bases at J, leaving 7 bases unmatched. Looked up from germline, CDR1 is KGHSH and CDR2 is LQKENI. Written as DNA, the CDR3 is TGTGCCAGCTCACCACCGAGACGACAGGGGGGAAACACTGAAGCTTTCTTT. Amino acid sequence: CASSPPRRQGGNTEAFF.

V and J are TRBV27 and TRBJ2-2, with TRBD2 identical over 8 bases. The junction had 7 bases not matched to a gene; V was cut back by 3 bases and J by 7 bases. The CDR3 sequence is 15 residues long. Germline V lookup: CDR1 MNHEY, CDR2 SMNVEV (reference sequence). CDR3 sequence (DNA): TGTGCCAGCAGTTTGATCGGGGGGGCAATCGGGGAGCTGTTTTTT. Its protein is CASSLIGGAIGELFF.

The V gene is TRBV7-8, the J gene TRBJ2-2, with D perhaps TRBD1 (6 bases). Germline CDR1 reads SGHVS; CDR2 reads FQNEAQ. This CDR3 has 16 amino acids. The V end lost 1 base, the J end lost 0 bases, and 9 bases lay between the germline ends. The CDR3 DNA follows: TGTGCCAGCAGCTTAGTAGGGGGTGCGAACACCGGGGAGCTGTTTTTT. This translates into CASSLVGGANTGELFF.

The V gene is TRBV21-1, the J gene TRBJ1-2; the table names TRBD1, a call not compared with the DNA. TRBV21-1 is tagged as a pseudogene. The CDR3 sequence is 18 residues long. The CDR3 loop reads CASSKGPDRGMPNYGYTF. In nucleotides, the CDR3 is TGTGCCAGCAGCAAAGGGCCTGACAGGGGGATGCCTAACTATGGCTACACCTTC.

The rearrangement links TRBV29-1 to TRBJ1-5; D call uncertain. CDR3 length: 13 residues. Germline lookup yields CDR1 SQVTM and CDR2 ANQGSEA. V lost 8 bases to trimming and J lost 7 bases, with 18 bases between them. This chain's CDR3 is CSHVKWARQPQHF. CDR3 coding DNA: TGCAGCCACGTTAAATGGGCTCGACAGCCCCAGCATTTT. Drawing the rest from reference TRBV29-1 and TRBJ1-5, the complete variable domain is SAVISQKPSRDICQRGTSLTIQCQVDSQVTMMFWYRQQPGQSLTLIATANQGSEATYESGFVIDKFPISRPNLTFSTLTVSNMSPEDSSIYLCSHVKWARQPQHFGDGTRLSIL.

The V and J genes are TRBV2 and TRBJ2-7; perhaps TRBD2 as D (5 bases). Germline V gene lookup returns CDR1 SNHLY and CDR2 FYNNEI. Trimming pared 10 bases from V and 4 bases from J, leaving 20 bases between. The CDR3 has 14 residues. CDR3 in DNA: TGTGCCACCCGGAGGACCATAACGCAATACGAGCAGTACTTC. This sequence encodes CATRRTITQYEQYF.

The chain has TRBV5-1 and TRBJ1-3; 8 bases map to TRBD1. With V trimmed by 4 bases and J by 4 bases, 7 bases remained unmatched. Germline V gene sequence: CDR1 SGHRS, CDR2 YFSETQ. The CDR3 sequence is 15 residues long. Here the CDR3 DNA reads TGCGCCAGCAGCGGACAGGGTTTTGCAGGAAACACCATATATTTT. Encoded protein: CASSGQGFAGNTIYF.

The chain couples TRBV2 to TRBJ1-1; D not certain. Germline V lookup: CDR1 SNHLY, CDR2 FYNNEI. Trimming removed 7 bases from V and 3 bases from J, with 15 bases in between. The CDR3 is 14 amino acids. The CDR3 sequence: CASTFGRGDTEAFF. The CDR3 DNA reads TGTGCCAGCACCTTCGGACGGGGAGACACTGAAGCTTTCTTT.

In the case of this clone: Other DNA sequences in the same sample also yield this CDR3. This chain connects TRBV15 to TRBJ1-5; D is perhaps TRBD1 (5 bases). Trimming removed 0 bases at V and 7 bases at J, with 16 bases between. There are 16 residues in the CDR3. Germline V gene sequence: CDR1 LNHNV, CDR2 YYDKDF (reference sequence). The CDR3 spells CATSREIGGVGQPQHF. CDR3 nucleotides: TGTGCCACCAGCAGAGAAATAGGAGGGGTAGGCCAGCCCCAGCATTTT.

Concerning this clone: This sample includes further DNA sequences coding for the same CDR3. CDR3 protein: CASSYSTGNTEAFF. CDR3 DNA: TGTGCCAGCAGTTACTCGACAGGGAACACTGAAGCTTTCTTT. The rearrangement uses TRBV6-5 and TRBJ1-1; possibly TRBD1 for D (6 bases). V shed 0 bases and J shed 1 base, with 6 bases lying between them. The CDR3 is 14 residues long. Germline V lookup: CDR1 MNHEY, CDR2 SVGAGI.

The chain uses TRBV12-3 or TRBV12-4 and TRBJ2-1; D unclear. CDR3 size: 12 residues. Trimming stripped 8 bases from V and 5 bases from J, with 10 bases between. The CDR3 protein is CASSDWNNEQFF. CDR3 DNA: TGTGCCAGCTCCGACTGGAACAATGAGCAGTTCTTC.

V and J are TRBV30 and TRBJ1-1; D is unresolved. Germline values: CDR1 GTSNPN, CDR2 SVGIG (reference sequence). Trimming left V 5 bases short and J 1 base short, with 14 bases between. CDR3 length equals 14 residues. For the CDR3, the DNA is TGTGCCTGGGACCTACCGCCGGGGAACACTGAAGCTTTCTTT. Encoded protein: CAWDLPPGNTEAFF.

As for this clone: As the CDR3 is not closed by the conserved phenylalanine or tryptophan, this likely results from a read error. No DNA is shown, since the ends of the CDR3 on it are uncertain; the CDR3 is the one TCRdb lists. The rearrangement joins TRBV6-1 to TRBJ2-7; TRBD1, as called in the table, went unchecked against the DNA. The CDR3 region is 13 residues in length, termini included. Germline V CDR1 and CDR2: MNHNS, SASEGT. CDR3: CASSETTPGHLHL.

The chain recombines TRBV7-8 with TRBJ2-7; the D gene is possibly TRBD1 (5 bases). The germline gives CDR1 SGHVS, CDR2 FQNEAQ. V lost 5 bases and J lost 3, with 8 bases in between. The CDR3 is made up of 12 amino acids. Here the CDR3 reads CASSRGHYEQYF. The CDR3 DNA follows: TGTGCCAGCAGCCGCGGACACTACGAGCAGTACTTC.

The V and J genes are TRBV27 and TRBJ2-1, with D unclear. Germline V lookup: CDR1 MNHEY, CDR2 SMNVEV (reference sequence). Trimming pared 3 bases from V and 5 bases from J, leaving 5 bases between. The CDR3 contains 12 residues. CDR3 region: CASSLSNNEQFF. Here the CDR3 DNA reads TGTGCCAGCAGTTTGTCTAACAATGAGCAGTTCTTC.

The chain has TRBV19 and TRBJ2-2; 13 nucleotides agree with TRBD2. The V segment lost 8 bases and the J segment 8 bases; nucleotides outside the gene matches: 5. The CDR3 covers 14 residues. Germline V gene lookup returns CDR1 LNHDA and CDR2 SQIVND (reference sequence). The CDR3 loop reads CASAGLAGTGELFF. The CDR3 region has the DNA TGTGCCAGTGCGGGACTAGCGGGAACTGGGGAGCTGTTTTTT.

The gene calls are TRBV6-5 and TRBJ1-2; D gene unclear. Germline CDR1 and CDR2: MNHEY and SVGAGI. There are 13 residues in the CDR3. V lost 6 bases and J lost 8, with 16 bases in between. The CDR3 bases are TGTGCCAGCAGCCTCCCGGGCTCGGGGGGCTACACCTTC. Its translation: CASSLPGSGGYTF.

The chain combines TRBV7-9 with TRBJ2-6, with 11 positions matching TRBD2. Germline CDR1 is SEHNR and CDR2 is FQNEAQ (reference sequence). V gave up 9 bases and J gave up 1 base; unmatched junction bases: 8. The CDR3 covers 17 residues. The CDR3 nucleotides read TGTGCCAGGTCACTAGCGGGAGTCCTGTCTGGGGCCAACGTCCTGACTTTC. Its translation: CARSLAGVLSGANVLTF.

About this clone itself: The final CDR3 position lacks the conserved phenylalanine or tryptophan, pointing to a likely read error. It is unclear where the CDR3 begins or ends on the DNA, so no DNA is shown, and the CDR3 is as TCRdb lists it. The rearrangement links TRBV3-1 (or the pseudogene TRBV3-2) to TRBJ1-2. The CDR3 comprises 11 residues, both ends counted. Germline V gives CDR1 LGHDT, CDR2 YNNKEL (reference sequence). The CDR3 region is CASSGSVDYNI.

This rearrangement joins TRBV28 to TRBJ2-3; tentatively, D is TRBD1 (6 bases). Trimming cost V 10 bases and J 2 bases, with 16 bases left between them. Germline V lookup: CDR1 MDHEN, CDR2 SYDVKM. This CDR3 region has 14 residues. The CDR3 here is CATDDGTNTDTQYF. DNA for the CDR3: TGTGCCACCGACGACGGGACAAACACAGATACGCAGTATTTT.

The V and J genes are TRBV6-2 or TRBV6-3 and TRBJ1-4; D gene ambiguous. V was pared by 4 bases and J by 0 bases, with 15 bases between. Looked up from germline, CDR1 is MNHEY and CDR2 is SVGEGT. The CDR3 spans 17 residues. The CDR3 bases are TGTGCCAGCAGTTCCTACCCCAGGAGGTCAACTAATGAAAAACTGTTTTTT. As protein: CASSSYPRRSTNEKLFF.